These 5 T cell receptor beta chains were sequenced from one sample in a study of cytomegalovirus exposure and HLA in healthy donors. Profiled with immunoSEQ multiplex PCR; TCRdb holds only in-frame clones, not every one. The table has hundreds of thousands of clones, 75% to 90% seen once. The sequenced sample was PBMCs. These receptors all stem from a woman in her twenties or thirties in good health and CMV-seropositive.

The genes are TRBV28 and TRBJ2-7; D possibly corresponds to TRBD2 (5 bases). Between the trimmed V and J ends, which lost 7 bases and 3 bases, there was a span of 13 bases. Germline V gene lookup returns CDR1 MDHEN and CDR2 SYDVKM. The CDR3 extends over 13 amino acids. DNA for the CDR3: TGTGCCAGCATTGGCGGGCTCCACTACGAGCAGTACTTC. Amino acids: CASIGGLHYEQYF.

The rearrangement joins TRBV19 to TRBJ2-3; D ambiguous. Germline lookup yields CDR1 LNHDA and CDR2 SQIVND (reference sequence). The CDR3 covers 15 residues. V gave up 1 base and J gave up 0 bases, with 8 bases separating them. This CDR3 reads CASSIGSGSTDTQYF. DNA of the CDR3: TGTGCCAGTAGTATAGGTTCCGGTAGCACAGATACGCAGTATTTT.

V gene TRBV27 combines with J gene TRBJ1-3, with 7 bases fitting TRBD1. The CDR3 consists of 14 residues. Germline loops: CDR1 MNHEY, CDR2 SMNVEV (reference sequence). The trim removed 7 bases at V and 2 bases at J, leaving 5 bases unmatched. CDR3 in amino acids: CASKNDRAGNTIYF. The CDR3 DNA reads as TGTGCCAGCAAAAACGACAGGGCTGGAAACACCATATATTTT.

This chain connects TRBV19 to TRBJ2-1; D is undetermined. Trimming took 6 bases from V and 4 from J, leaving 16 bases between them. Germline CDR1 is LNHDA and CDR2 is SQIVND (reference sequence). CDR3 length: 15 amino acids. CDR3 loop: CASSISLRTYNEQFF. CDR3 in DNA: TGTGCCAGTAGCATATCACTTCGAACATACAATGAGCAGTTCTTC.

The chain carries TRBV18 and TRBJ2-5; the D is unclear. The germline V gene encodes CDR1 KGHSH and CDR2 LQKENI. This CDR3 region has 13 residues. Trimming took 2 bases from V and 5 from J, leaving 9 bases between them. CDR3 in amino acids: CASSPAVGETQYF. The CDR3 DNA sequence: TGTGCCAGCTCACCAGCAGTTGGGGAGACCCAGTACTTC. Filled out from reference TRBV18 and TRBJ2-5, the complete variable domain reads NAGVMQNPRHLVRRRGQEARLRCSPMKGHSHVYWYRQLPEEGLKFMVYLQKENIIDESGMPKERFSAEFPKEGPSILRIQQVVRGDSAAYFCASSPAVGETQYFGPGTRLLVL.